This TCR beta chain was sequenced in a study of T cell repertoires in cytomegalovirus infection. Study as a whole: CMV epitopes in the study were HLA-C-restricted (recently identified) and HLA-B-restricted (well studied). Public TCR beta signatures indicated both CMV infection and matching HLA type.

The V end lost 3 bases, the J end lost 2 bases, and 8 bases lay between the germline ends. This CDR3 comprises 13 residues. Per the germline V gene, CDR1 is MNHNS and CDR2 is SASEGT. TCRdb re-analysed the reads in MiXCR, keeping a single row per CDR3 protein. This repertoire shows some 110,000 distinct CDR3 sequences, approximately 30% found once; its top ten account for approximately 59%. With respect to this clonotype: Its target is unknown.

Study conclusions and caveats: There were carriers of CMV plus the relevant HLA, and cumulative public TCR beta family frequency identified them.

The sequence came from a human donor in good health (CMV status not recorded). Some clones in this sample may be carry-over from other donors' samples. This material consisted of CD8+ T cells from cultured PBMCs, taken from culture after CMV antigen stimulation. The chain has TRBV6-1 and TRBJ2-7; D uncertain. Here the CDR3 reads CASSEGSTYEQYF. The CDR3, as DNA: TGTGCCAGCAGTGAGGGGTCGACCTACGAGCAGTACTTC.